Each of the 20 T cell receptor beta chains below was sequenced from the same sample in a study of OX40 agonist ivuxolimab in advanced cancers. The data were produced by immunoSEQ multiplex PCR, yet TCRdb's version contains in-frame clones alone and is incomplete. The sample contains roughly 110,000 clones, 90% of which appear only once. Material: CD4+ or CD8+ T cells sorted from blood, obtained in a trial of the OX40 agonist ivuxolimab. These TCRs come from an adult with an advanced solid tumor such as melanoma, head and neck, liver or kidney cancer.

This clone was recorded a few times. V usage is TRBV7-2 and J usage is TRBJ2-7; D may be TRBD2 (6 bases). V was cut by 4 bases and J by 1 base, with 11 bases left in between. This CDR3 is 14 amino acids long. Looked up from germline, CDR1 is SGHTA and CDR2 is FQGNSA. In nucleotides, the CDR3 is TGTGCCAGCAGCTGGACCGGGACTTCCTACGAGCAGTACTTC. Protein: CASSWTGTSYEQYF.

V gene TRBV19 combines with J gene TRBJ1-2; TRBD1 agrees at 8 bases. Germline-derived CDR1 and CDR2 are LNHDA and SQIVND (reference sequence). This CDR3 spans 15 amino acids. V trimming: 8 bases; J trimming: 4 bases; junction bases outside the gene matches: 12. Here the CDR3 DNA reads TGTGCCAGTGTCGCCCCCCCCGGGACAGGCTATGGCTACACCTTC. As protein: CASVAPPGTGYGYTF.

This chain links TRBV9 with TRBJ2-3; 8 positions agree with TRBD2. Germline CDR1 is SGDLS and CDR2 is YYNGEE. J was trimmed by 0 bases and V by 0 bases; bases with no gene match: 3. This CDR3 is built from 16 residues. This chain's CDR3 is CASSVGASGSTDTQYF. Here the CDR3 DNA reads TGTGCCAGCAGCGTAGGGGCTAGCGGGAGCACAGATACGCAGTATTTT.

The V call is TRBV28, the J call TRBJ2-7, with 7 positions matching TRBD1. CDR3 length equals 15 residues. Trimming cost V 6 bases and J 6 bases; bases outside gene matches: 14. Looked up from germline, CDR1 is MDHEN and CDR2 is SYDVKM. CDR3 in amino acids: CASSPIDRVYGEQYF. The CDR3 DNA follows: TGTGCCAGCAGCCCAATCGACAGGGTATATGGCGAGCAGTACTTC.

The rearrangement links TRBV19 to TRBJ1-2, with 9 bases that match TRBD1. V lost 6 bases and J lost 4; bases outside the gene matches: 0. This CDR3 region has 12 residues. CDR1 and CDR2 (germline): LNHDA, SQIVND (reference sequence). The CDR3 DNA is TGTGCCAGTAGGGACAGGGGCTATGGCTACACCTTC. Translating it yields CASRDRGYGYTF.

The chain combines TRBV19 with TRBJ1-5; D is possibly TRBD1 (5 bases). Germline V gene sequence: CDR1 LNHDA, CDR2 SQIVND (reference sequence). This CDR3 spans 17 amino acids. V lost 3 bases and J lost 0, with 15 bases in between. DNA of the CDR3: TGTGCCAGTAGTATCGAGGGACGGACTGATAGCAATCAGCCCCAGCATTTT. It is translated as CASSIEGRTDSNQPQHF. Looking up the rest from reference TRBV19 and TRBJ1-5 gives the full variable domain: DGGITQSPKYLFRKEGQNVTLSCEQNLNHDAMYWYRQDPGQGLRLIYYSQIVNDFQKGDIAEGYSVSREKKESFPLTVTSAQKNPTAFYLCASSIEGRTDSNQPQHFGDGTRLSIL.

The chain employs TRBV11-2 and TRBJ2-2; D possibly uses TRBD1 or TRBD2 (5 bases each). Trimming cost V 5 bases and J 4 bases, with 8 bases left between them. Germline V CDR1 and CDR2: SGHAT, FQNNGV. This CDR3 spans 13 amino acids. In nucleotides, the CDR3 is TGTGCCAGCAGCGAGGGACGCACCGGGGAGCTGTTTTTT. This codes for CASSEGRTGELFF.

The CDR3 DNA is TGTGCCAGCAGGGACAGGGAAGAGCAGTACTTC. It encodes CASRDREEQYF. The chain couples TRBV5-4 to TRBJ2-7; 8 positions match TRBD1. The CDR3 spans 11 residues. Germline CDR1 and CDR2: SGHNT and YYREEE (reference sequence). V was pared by 5 bases and J by 7 bases, with 2 bases of the junction left unmatched.

This clone was counted only a few times. V is TRBV18 and J is TRBJ1-1, with D perhaps matching TRBD1 (6 bases). CDR1 KGHSH and CDR2 LQKENI come from the germline V gene. V gave up 3 bases and J gave up 7 bases, with 9 bases separating them. The CDR3 is 12 residues long. The chain's CDR3 is CASSPGQIEAFF. CDR3 DNA sequence: TGTGCCAGCTCACCCGGACAGATTGAAGCTTTCTTT.

The rearrangement links TRBV5-6 to TRBJ2-5, with D possibly TRBD1 on 5 matching bases. Germline V gene sequence: CDR1 SGHDT, CDR2 YYEEEE. CDR3 size: 14 residues. V was trimmed by 5 bases and J by 4 bases, leaving 15 bases between them. The CDR3 DNA is TGTGCCAGCAGATCAAGTCAGGGCGGAGAGACCCAGTACTTC. This sequence encodes CASRSSQGGETQYF.

The genes are TRBV28 and TRBJ1-2, with TRBD1 matching 8 bases. This CDR3 is 14 amino acids long. The V gene end was trimmed by 6 bases and the J gene end by 4 bases; junction bases not matched to a gene: 7. The germline V gene has CDR1 MDHEN and CDR2 SYDVKM. This CDR3 reads CASSRTGTAYGYTF. DNA for the CDR3: TGTGCCAGCAGCAGGACAGGGACGGCCTATGGCTACACCTTC.

The V and J genes are TRBV30 and TRBJ1-1; D uncertain. V was trimmed by 0 bases and J by 5 bases, leaving 4 bases between them. The germline gives CDR1 GTSNPN, CDR2 SVGIG (reference sequence). CDR3 length: 11 residues. The CDR3 bases are TGTGCCTGGAGTGTGTGGACTGAAGCTTTCTTT. Translated, it gives CAWSVWTEAFF.

The J gene is TRBJ2-1, the V gene TRBV7-6; perhaps D is TRBD1 or TRBD2 (6 bases each). CDR3 size: 13 residues. CDR1 and CDR2 from the germline V gene are SGHVS and FNYEAQ. Deletions cut 4 bases from V and 10 bases from J, with 14 bases between. The CDR3, as DNA: TGTGCCAGCAGCTCAATCTCCGGGGGCGAGCAGTTCTTC. Residues: CASSSISGGEQFF.

This clone was observed a single time. The chain is built from TRBV15 and TRBJ2-2; the match to TRBD1 covers 7 bases. The CDR3 is 16 residues long. The V gene's germline CDR1 is LNHNV and CDR2 YYDKDF (reference sequence). J was trimmed by 1 base and V by 0 bases; bases with no gene match: 2. The CDR3 DNA reads as TGTGCCACCAGCAGAGAACGACAGGGGAACACCGGGGAGCTGTTTTTT. This encodes CATSRERQGNTGELFF.

The rearrangement joins TRBV28 to TRBJ1-1, with unresolved D. Trimming removed 6 bases from V and 2 bases from J, with 13 bases in between. Germline loops: CDR1 MDHEN, CDR2 SYDVKM. CDR3 length: 14 residues. CDR3 DNA: TGTGCCAGCAGCCTGCCACCCCTAAACACTGAAGCTTTCTTT. This sequence encodes CASSLPPLNTEAFF.

J is TRBJ2-3 and V is TRBV5-1, with a weak D call TRBD2 (6 bases). This CDR3 spans 16 amino acids. Germline loops: CDR1 SGHRS, CDR2 YFSETQ. V was pared by 6 bases and J by 1 base, with 18 bases between. CDR3 in amino acids: CASNAGSPLGTDTQYF. The CDR3 DNA follows: TGCGCCAGCAATGCGGGATCTCCTCTAGGCACAGATACGCAGTATTTT.

V is TRBV2 and J is TRBJ1-2; D is possibly TRBD1 (5 bases). Between the trimmed V and J ends, which lost 5 bases and 7 bases, there was a span of 14 bases. Germline CDR1 reads SNHLY; CDR2 reads FYNNEI. The CDR3 totals 13 residues. The CDR3 region has the DNA TGTGCCAGCAGTCCCGGGACCTTCGTTGGCTACACCTTC. Its protein product is CASSPGTFVGYTF.

The chain links TRBV5-1 to TRBJ2-1, with D possibly matching TRBD1 (6 bases). Germline CDR1 SGHRS, CDR2 YFSETQ. The CDR3 spans 16 residues. Trimming pared 0 bases from V and 3 bases from J, leaving 13 bases between. The CDR3 protein is CASSLAGTLFYNEQFF. The CDR3 bases are TGCGCCAGCAGCTTGGCTGGGACATTATTCTACAATGAGCAGTTCTTC. The variable domain in full, completed from reference TRBV5-1 and TRBJ2-1, reads KAGVTQTPRYLIKTRGQQVTLSCSPISGHRSVSWYQQTPGQGLQFLFEYFSETQRNKGNFPGRFSGRQFSNSRSEMNVSTLELGDSALYLCASSLAGTLFYNEQFFGPGTRLTVL.

The chain combines TRBV11-2 with TRBJ1-1; 8 bases align to TRBD1. Germline V gene lookup returns CDR1 SGHAT and CDR2 FQNNGV. Losses at the gene ends were 1 base for V and 1 base for J; bases not matched to a gene: 5. This CDR3 is built from 16 residues. DNA of the CDR3: TGTGCCAGCAGCTTAGCCCAGGGGGCGACGAACACTGAAGCTTTCTTT. This translates into CASSLAQGATNTEAFF.

The chain carries TRBV19 and TRBJ2-2; D perhaps matches TRBD1 (5 bases). This CDR3 contains 13 residues. Germline values: CDR1 LNHDA, CDR2 SQIVND (reference sequence). The V end was cut by 7 bases, the J end by 1 base, with 7 bases between. The CDR3 DNA is TGTGCCAGTAAACAGGTGAACACCGGGGAGCTGTTTTTT. Its translation is CASKQVNTGELFF.